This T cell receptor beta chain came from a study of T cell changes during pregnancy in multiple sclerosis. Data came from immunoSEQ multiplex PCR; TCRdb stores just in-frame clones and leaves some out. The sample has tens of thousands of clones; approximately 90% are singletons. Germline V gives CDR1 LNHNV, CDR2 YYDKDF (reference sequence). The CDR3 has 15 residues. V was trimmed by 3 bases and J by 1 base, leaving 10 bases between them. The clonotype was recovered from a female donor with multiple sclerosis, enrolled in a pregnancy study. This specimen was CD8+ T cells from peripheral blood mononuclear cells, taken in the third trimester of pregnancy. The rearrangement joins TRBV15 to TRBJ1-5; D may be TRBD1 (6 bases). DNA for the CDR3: TGTGCCACCAGCAGGTCCGGACAGAGCAATCAGCCCCAGCATTTT. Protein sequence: CATSRSGQSNQPQHF.